The T cell receptor (beta chain) under discussion was sequenced for a study of blood T cells in healthy people across ages (dated by TCRdb to the mid-2010s). About the investigation overall: In model experiments, template switching captured about one uniquely barcoded TCR beta cDNA molecule for every two T cells. Using deep sequencing normalized with unique cDNA molecular identifiers, the study measured how TCR beta repertoire diversity changes with age. The donors were split into four age groups: young (average about 15 years), middle-aged (over 35), aged (around 67) and long-lived (82). Donors of different ages were randomly distributed across sequencing lanes to avoid experimental bias. For two donors (one aged 18 to 30 and one aged 80 or older), the study analyzed two additional independent replicas of 1 million unique cDNA reads from the same blood draw. What the authors observed across the whole study: A strong correlation was found between observed TCR beta diversity and the percentage of naive T cells measured by flow cytometry. Observed TCR beta diversity per million T cells fell roughly linearly with age, and a significant reduction was already apparent by age around 40. Bulk unsorted PBMC profiling prevented conclusive comparison of naive and antigen-experienced compartments. Because the CMV infection status of the donors was unknown, age-related changes in expanded clonotypes may potentially have been confounded. Compared with the aged group, the long-lived group had more naive CD4+ T cells, fewer expanded clones and increased TCR diversity, suggesting age selection. Total diversity estimates from one million sequenced T cells were considered lower bounds and underestimates.

Of note for this clonotype: Its recognized antigen is unknown. A junction boundary mismatches the germline segment, possibly from a read error.

Systemically healthy Caucasian individuals from Russia, some 36 in total and aged about 6 to 90 years, were included as donors. Each donor gave approximately 9.3 milliliters of peripheral blood, collected into EDTA-treated Vacutainer tubes. Ficoll-Paque density-gradient centrifugation was used to isolate PBMCs, with at least 7 million obtained per sample. Trizol reagent was used to extract total RNA from PBMCs, with at least 6 micrograms per sample. The percentages of naive CD45RAhigh/CD27high T cells were determined by flow cytometry on a PBMC aliquot from every donor. Receptors were amplified or captured by 5' RACE. For sequencing, an Illumina HiSeq 2500 was employed. A second PCR of roughly 6 to 12 cycles was run with a J-beta primer mix and a sample-barcoded 5' primer. Each TCR beta cDNA molecule received a unique molecular identifier from a template-switch 5' adaptor carrying 12 random nucleotides. Each sample yielded at least 3 million CDR3-containing paired-end reads. All of the RNA was converted into first-strand cDNA using the Mint cDNA synthesis kit, with a TRBC-specific oligonucleotide serving as the primer. Following uracil-DNA glycosylase treatment, a first 18-cycle PCR with universal primers M1SS and BC2_uni_R was performed on all cDNA. On the study's bioinformatics: Normalization of each sample was performed by random selection of 1 million high-quality reads, each carrying a distinct molecular identifier. Reads sharing molecular identifiers were discarded rather than binned into consensus sequences. MiTCR, set to a Q25 quality threshold and the strictest error-elimination algorithm, was used for CDR3 identification, clonotype clustering and error correction. Lower-bound total TCR beta diversity was estimated with a nonparametric unseen species model using Euler transformation. Starting from the raw public reads, TCRdb applied fastp trimming at Q25, assembled clones with MiXCR and retained in-frame beta chains. Each entry is one CDR3 protein sequence, shown with its most common DNA and genes. The V and J calls and clone size come from TCRdb's table, not from the authors' own analysis. This sample lists around 800,000 distinct CDR3 sequences; approximately 55% were detected once. The ten largest clones add up to around 40% of the sample.

Looking up the germline V gene yields CDR1 ENHRY and CDR2 SYGVKD. The CDR3 runs 14 residues from the cysteine to the phenylalanine. Only CDR3 DNA is held: 42 bases, read in frame from base 1. Sequenced: blood. This receptor was obtained from an elderly man in good health. The rearrangement combines TRBV10-3 with TRBJ2-2, and TRBD2 aligns with 9 junction nucleotides. The DNA sequence is given as TGTGCCATCAGACCTAGCGGGAACCCCGGGGAGCTGTTTTTT. It codes for CAIRPSGNPGELFF.